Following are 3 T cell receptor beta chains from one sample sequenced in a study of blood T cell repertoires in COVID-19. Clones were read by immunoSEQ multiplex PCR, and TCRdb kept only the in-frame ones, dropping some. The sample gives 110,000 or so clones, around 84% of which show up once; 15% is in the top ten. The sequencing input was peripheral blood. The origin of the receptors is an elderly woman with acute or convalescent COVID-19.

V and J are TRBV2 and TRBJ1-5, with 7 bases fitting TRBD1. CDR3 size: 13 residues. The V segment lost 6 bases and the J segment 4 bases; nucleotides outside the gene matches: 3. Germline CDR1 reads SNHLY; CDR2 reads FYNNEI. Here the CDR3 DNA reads TGTGCCAGCAGCCGGGACAGTAATCAGCCCCAGCATTTT. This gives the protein CASSRDSNQPQHF.

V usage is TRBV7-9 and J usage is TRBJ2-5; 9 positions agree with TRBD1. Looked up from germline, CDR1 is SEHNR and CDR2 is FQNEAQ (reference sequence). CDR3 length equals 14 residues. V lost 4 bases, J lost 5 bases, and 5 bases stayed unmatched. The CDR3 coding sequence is TGTGCCAGCAGCTCCCCAGACAGGGGGGAGACCCAGTACTTC. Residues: CASSSPDRGETQYF. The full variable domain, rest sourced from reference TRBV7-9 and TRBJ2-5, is DTGVSQNPRHKITKRGQNVTFRCDPISEHNRLYWYRQTLGQGPEFLTYFQNEAQLEKSRLLSDRFSAERPKGSFSTLEIQRTEQGDSAMYLCASSSPDRGETQYFGPGTRLLVL.

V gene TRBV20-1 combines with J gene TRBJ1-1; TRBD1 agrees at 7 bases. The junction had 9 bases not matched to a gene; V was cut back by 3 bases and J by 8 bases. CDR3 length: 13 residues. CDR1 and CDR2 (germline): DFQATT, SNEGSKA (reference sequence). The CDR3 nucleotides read TGCAGTGCTAGTTACCTAGGGACAGCCGAAGCTTTCTTT. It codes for CSASYLGTAEAFF.